Below, 29 T cell receptor beta chains from the same sample are listed, as sequenced in a study of blood T cell repertoires in COVID-19. The method was immunoSEQ multiplex PCR; TCRdb's version includes in-frame clones alone and lacks a portion of them. The repertoire includes roughly 230,000 clones, 87% of them detected once, and 7% to 9% sits in the top ten. Specimen: PBMCs or T cells enriched from blood (not recorded which). These receptors were obtained from a man between 25 and 39 years old in a cohort exposed to, infected with or recovered from COVID-19 (not recorded which).

V usage is TRBV3-1 (or the pseudogene TRBV3-2) and J usage is TRBJ2-1; possibly TRBD1 for D (5 bases). Germline V gene lookup returns CDR1 LGHDT and CDR2 YNNKEL (reference sequence). The CDR3 spans 15 residues. The ends were cut back, 0 bases at V and 7 bases at J, with 13 bases in the middle. CDR3 sequence: CASSQDSGRVNEQFF. Here the CDR3 DNA reads TGTGCCAGCAGCCAAGATTCGGGCAGGGTGAATGAGCAGTTCTTC.

The gene calls are TRBV24-1 and TRBJ2-1; 8 nucleotides line up with TRBD2. Per the germline V gene, CDR1 is KGHDR and CDR2 is SFDVKD. V shed 1 base and J 4 bases; nucleotides not matched to a gene: 2. CDR3 size: 15 residues. Written as DNA, the CDR3 is TGTGCCACCAGTGATTTAACTAGCGGTTACAATGAGCAGTTCTTC. Residues: CATSDLTSGYNEQFF.

V and J are TRBV5-1 and TRBJ2-1; a possible D gene is TRBD2 (6 bases). CDR1 and CDR2 (germline): SGHRS, YFSETQ. This CDR3 spans 16 amino acids. The germline V and J ends were trimmed by 0 bases and 9 bases, with 19 bases remaining between them. CDR3: CASSLEATSSRSEQFF. CDR3 sequence (DNA): TGCGCCAGCAGCTTGGAAGCGACTAGTTCCCGCAGTGAGCAGTTCTTC.

The J gene is TRBJ2-3, the V gene TRBV7-3, with D unclear. V lost 3 bases, J lost 3 bases, and 13 bases lay in between. CDR1 is SGHTA, CDR2 FQGTGA, per germline. The CDR3 covers 15 residues. CDR3 sequence: CASSLFGLTTDTQYF. The CDR3 nucleotides are TGTGCCAGCAGCTTGTTTGGGCTAACGACAGATACGCAGTATTTT.

V and J are TRBV5-1 and TRBJ2-7, with unresolved D. V lost 0 bases to trimming and J lost 3 bases, with 10 bases between them. This CDR3 is built from 14 residues. From germline, CDR1 is SGHRS and CDR2 YFSETQ. DNA of the CDR3: TGCGCCAGCAGCTTGGTAGTACAGAGCTACGAGCAGTACTTC. Translation: CASSLVVQSYEQYF. The full variable domain, rest sourced from reference TRBV5-1 and TRBJ2-7, is KAGVTQTPRYLIKTRGQQVTLSCSPISGHRSVSWYQQTPGQGLQFLFEYFSETQRNKGNFPGRFSGRQFSNSRSEMNVSTLELGDSALYLCASSLVVQSYEQYFGPGTRLTVT.

The V and J genes are TRBV7-2 and TRBJ2-1; 8 bases are a match to TRBD2. Trimming took 3 bases from V and 7 from J; bases not matched to a gene: 20. This CDR3 has 19 residues. Germline assignment: CDR1 SGHTA and CDR2 FQGNSA. In DNA, the CDR3 is TGTGCCAGCAGCTTTGTCTTCTCGGTGACTAGCGAACCGTTAAATGAGCAGTTCTTC. Its protein is CASSFVFSVTSEPLNEQFF.

This clone was seen only a few times. The chain links TRBV3-1 (or the pseudogene TRBV3-2) to TRBJ2-7, with D possibly being TRBD2 (5 bases). V lost 0 bases and J 7 bases, leaving 16 bases between the germline ends. The CDR3 length is 15 residues. CDR1 LGHDT and CDR2 YNNKEL come from the germline V gene (reference sequence). Here the CDR3 reads CASSQDSIPTTEQYF. CDR3 sequence (DNA): TGTGCCAGCAGCCAAGACAGTATCCCGACTACGGAGCAGTACTTC.

V and J are TRBV19 and TRBJ2-7, with a possible D match to TRBD2 (5 bases). V gave up 0 bases and J gave up 2 bases, with 11 bases separating them. This CDR3 is 15 amino acids long. Germline V gene data show CDR1 as LNHDA and CDR2 as SQIVND (reference sequence). The CDR3 sequence is CASSIDLGRAYEQYF. CDR3 DNA sequence: TGTGCCAGTAGTATAGATCTAGGGCGGGCCTACGAGCAGTACTTC.

This chain connects TRBV13 to TRBJ2-3; D is possibly TRBD1 (6 bases). V lost 6 bases to trimming and J lost 4 bases, with 26 bases between them. Germline CDR1 PRHDT, CDR2 FYEKMQ (reference sequence). CDR3 size: 18 residues. The CDR3 loop reads CASRSLSRTVGRPDTQYF. The DNA of the CDR3 is TGTGCCAGCAGGTCACTCTCACGGACAGTAGGGCGGCCAGATACGCAGTATTTT.

The CDR3 is CSVVRGGQNTEAFF. CDR3 sequence (DNA): TGCAGCGTTGTTCGGGGAGGTCAGAACACTGAAGCTTTCTTT. The rearrangement links TRBV29-1 to TRBJ1-1; no definite D call. Trimming cost V 4 bases and J 1 base, with 13 bases left between them. This CDR3 has 14 amino acids. From germline, CDR1 is SQVTM and CDR2 ANQGSEA.

The chain couples TRBV7-9 to TRBJ1-5; tentative D call: TRBD1 (6 bases). CDR1 SEHNR and CDR2 FQNEAQ come from the germline V gene (reference sequence). This CDR3 contains 15 residues. V was cut by 5 bases and J by 0 bases, with 11 bases left in between. CDR3 amino acids: CASSPGENSNQPQHF. The CDR3 region has the DNA TGTGCCAGCAGCCCAGGGGAGAATAGCAATCAGCCCCAGCATTTT.

The rearrangement links TRBV7-6 to TRBJ1-1; TRBD1 matches 8 bases. J lost 4 bases, V lost 5 bases, and 12 bases had no gene match. Germline V gene data show CDR1 as SGHVS and CDR2 as FNYEAQ. The CDR3 covers 16 residues. The CDR3 DNA reads as TGTGCCAGCAGCCTCCGGTCTGGACAGGGAAGCACTGAAGCTTTCTTT. Protein sequence: CASSLRSGQGSTEAFF.

The chain combines TRBV27 with TRBJ1-4; possible D gene TRBD1, 6 bases. Germline V gives CDR1 MNHEY, CDR2 SMNVEV (reference sequence). V shed 2 bases and J shed 7 bases, with 14 bases lying between them. CDR3 length: 15 amino acids. The CDR3 nucleotides read TGTGCCAGCAGTTTAAGCACACAGGGTGGTGAAAAACTGTTTTTT. It specifies CASSLSTQGGEKLFF.

Remarks on this clone: Different DNA sequences within this sample yield the same CDR3. This chain joins TRBV28 and TRBJ2-7, with 7 bases identical to TRBD1. The CDR3 runs 14 residues. Germline-derived CDR1 and CDR2 are MDHEN and SYDVKM. Trimming cost V 6 bases and J 2 bases; bases outside gene matches: 7. DNA of the CDR3: TGTGCCAGCAGCCCTCCGGGACAGACCTACGAGCAGTACTTC. It codes for CASSPPGQTYEQYF.

The sample holds a few counts of this clone. The chain couples TRBV28 to TRBJ1-2; tentative D call: TRBD1 (6 bases). CDR1 is MDHEN and CDR2 is SYDVKM in the germline V gene. The V end lost 5 bases, the J end lost 2 bases, and 18 bases lay between the germline ends. The CDR3 has 16 amino acids. Written as DNA, the CDR3 is TGTGCCAGCAGTCCCCAAACAGGGATCAGCAACTATGGCTACACCTTC. Residues: CASSPQTGISNYGYTF.

This clone was detected once. The chain carries TRBV3-1 (or the pseudogene TRBV3-2) and TRBJ1-5; no definite D call. This CDR3 is 13 amino acids long. The V end lost 0 bases, the J end lost 10 bases, and 10 bases lay between the germline ends. Germline V gene sequence: CDR1 LGHDT, CDR2 YNNKEL (reference sequence). CDR3 nucleotide sequence: TGTGCCAGCAGCCAAGATGTCGGGTACCCCCAGCATTTT. Protein sequence: CASSQDVGYPQHF.

This clone was picked up a small number of times. The rearrangement links TRBV18 to TRBJ2-7; 7 nucleotides match TRBD1. Germline loops: CDR1 KGHSH, CDR2 LQKENI. The CDR3 spans 15 residues. The V gene end was trimmed by 1 base and the J gene end by 0 bases; junction bases not matched to a gene: 3. The CDR3 coding sequence is TGTGCCAGCTCACCACGCGCAGGGGGCTCCTACGAGCAGTACTTC. Translated: CASSPRAGGSYEQYF. The entire variable domain, with the rest obtained from reference TRBV18 and TRBJ2-7, is as follows: NAGVMQNPRHLVRRRGQEARLRCSPMKGHSHVYWYRQLPEEGLKFMVYLQKENIIDESGMPKERFSAEFPKEGPSILRIQQVVRGDSAAYFCASSPRAGGSYEQYFGPGTRLTVT.

V usage is TRBV6-5 and J usage is TRBJ1-1; 7 nucleotides align to TRBD1. Per the germline V gene, CDR1 is MNHEY and CDR2 is SVGAGI. V dropped 5 bases and J dropped 4; count of bases not matched to a gene: 7. The length of the CDR3 is 14 residues. The CDR3 sequence is CASSLRGTVTEAFF. In DNA, the CDR3 is TGTGCCAGCAGTCTCAGGGGGACGGTCACTGAAGCTTTCTTT.

J is TRBJ1-1 and V is TRBV9; D is undetermined. Germline CDR1 reads SGDLS; CDR2 reads YYNGEE. The germline V and J ends were trimmed by 4 bases and 5 bases, with 18 bases remaining between them. This CDR3 has 15 residues. This CDR3 is CASSPQSGVATEAFF. CDR3 sequence (DNA): TGTGCCAGCAGCCCCCAGAGCGGGGTGGCGACTGAAGCTTTCTTT.

This clone was observed a handful of times. The gene calls are TRBV27 and TRBJ2-5, with D perhaps TRBD2 (5 bases). The CDR3 runs to 13 residues. Trimming left V 8 bases short and J 4 bases short, with 14 bases between. Germline assignment: CDR1 MNHEY and CDR2 SMNVEV (reference sequence). The chain's CDR3 is CASLAPGGETQYF. Written as DNA, the CDR3 is TGTGCCAGCCTAGCTCCGGGTGGAGAGACCCAGTACTTC.

The chain links TRBV27 to TRBJ2-1; 10 bases align to TRBD2. The length of the CDR3 is 17 residues. The V gene end was trimmed by 6 bases and the J gene end by 2 bases; junction bases not matched to a gene: 10. Germline lookup yields CDR1 MNHEY and CDR2 SMNVEV (reference sequence). The CDR3 reads CASSQRALAGAYNEQFF. The CDR3 DNA reads as TGTGCCAGCAGCCAAAGGGCTCTAGCGGGAGCCTACAATGAGCAGTTCTTC.

The rearrangement links TRBV11-3 to TRBJ2-1; 10 nucleotides agree with TRBD1. The CDR3 spans 15 residues. Germline loops: CDR1 SGHNT, CDR2 YENEEA. The trim removed 5 bases at V and 5 bases at J, leaving 6 bases unmatched. For the CDR3, the DNA is TGTGCCAGCAGCCGAGGACAGGGGGTAGACAATGAGCAGTTCTTC. Amino acid sequence: CASSRGQGVDNEQFF.

V usage is TRBV6-4 and J usage is TRBJ2-1; tentatively, D is TRBD2 (6 bases). The CDR3 totals 15 residues. The germline V and J ends were trimmed by 5 bases and 2 bases, with 13 bases remaining between them. CDR1 and CDR2 (germline): MRHNA, SNTAGT. As DNA, the CDR3 is TGTGCCAGCAGTTCGGTAGCGGACACCTACAATGAGCAGTTCTTC. This codes for CASSSVADTYNEQFF.

V usage is TRBV27 and J usage is TRBJ2-3, with TRBD2 matching over 9 bases. The CDR3 loop spans 16 amino acids. From germline, CDR1 is MNHEY and CDR2 SMNVEV (reference sequence). V gave up 2 bases and J gave up 1 base; unmatched junction bases: 4. CDR3 in DNA: TGTGCCAGCAGTTTACGTGCTAGCGGGGGCACAGATACGCAGTATTTT. Protein sequence: CASSLRASGGTDTQYF.

CDR3 region: CASSLAGGDTGELFF. The CDR3, as DNA: TGTGCCAGCAGCTTAGCGGGAGGAGACACCGGGGAGCTGTTTTTT. V usage is TRBV7-2 and J usage is TRBJ2-2; the D gene is possibly TRBD2 (6 bases). Trimming took 0 bases from V and 3 from J, leaving 8 bases between them. Germline V gene lookup returns CDR1 SGHTA and CDR2 FQGNSA. The CDR3 loop spans 15 amino acids.

The chain is built from TRBV7-9 and TRBJ2-7; 7 bases match TRBD1. CDR3 size: 16 residues. The ends lost 1 base at V and 6 bases at J; junction bases unmatched: 12. Germline V gives CDR1 SEHNR, CDR2 FQNEAQ (reference sequence). CDR3 protein: CASSLGQGDLPGEQYF. The CDR3 nucleotides are TGTGCCAGCAGCTTAGGCCAGGGGGACCTCCCCGGCGAGCAGTACTTC.

The chain employs TRBV6-5 and TRBJ1-1, with 7 bases aligning to TRBD1. V lost 9 bases, J lost 6 bases, and 10 bases stayed unmatched. This CDR3 comprises 13 residues. CDR1 MNHEY and CDR2 SVGAGI come from the germline V gene. The CDR3 is CASLQGTPPEAFF. The CDR3 DNA is TGTGCCAGTCTACAGGGGACCCCCCCTGAAGCTTTCTTT.

CDR3 nucleotide sequence: TGCGCCAGCAGCTTGGATCCCCGACTAGCGAGTGATGAGCAGTTCTTC. This codes for CASSLDPRLASDEQFF. The chain combines TRBV5-1 with TRBJ2-1; 8 bases are a match to TRBD2. Trimming at V came to 0 bases and at J to 8 bases, leaving 10 bases not matched to a gene. The CDR3 consists of 16 residues. Germline values: CDR1 SGHRS, CDR2 YFSETQ.

The chain is built from TRBV19 and TRBJ1-4, with D unclear. Per germline, CDR1 LNHDA and CDR2 SQIVND (reference sequence). The V gene lost 5 bases and the J gene lost 8 bases, with 12 bases spanning the gap. The CDR3 loop spans 13 amino acids. CDR3 DNA: TGTGCCAGTAGTCCCCCGTCAGTGGAAAAACTGTTTTTT. Amino acids: CASSPPSVEKLFF. Looking up the rest from reference TRBV19 and TRBJ1-4 gives the full variable domain: DGGITQSPKYLFRKEGQNVTLSCEQNLNHDAMYWYRQDPGQGLRLIYYSQIVNDFQKGDIAEGYSVSREKKESFPLTVTSAQKNPTAFYLCASSPPSVEKLFFGSGTQLSVL.